This is a list of T cell receptor beta chains from one sample in a study of shared clonotypes between healthy human individuals. Method: immunoSEQ multiplex PCR; TCRdb's copy keeps in-frame clones and lacks some. The sample lists around 940,000 clones; more than 75% were seen once. Sequenced material: memory CD4+ T cells sorted from blood. The receptors here all came from a man between 18 and 29 years old in good health. Both conserved end residues are part of each CDR3. The D gene is left open where the match is weak. For some rows the clone size is stated as once, few or many, or as a class when expanded; others skip it.

J,size,D,V,DNA,CDR3
TRBJ2-4,.,.,TRBV10-1,TGCGCCAGCAGTGAGGGTACAGGAAAAAAAAACATTCAGTACTTC,CASSEGTGKKNIQYF
TRBJ1-1,.,.,TRBV6-6,TGTGCCAGCAGTTACTCGGGCGGGAACACTGAAGCTTTCTTT,CASSYSGGNTEAFF
TRBJ2-1,.,.,TRBV11-2,TGTGCCAGCAGCTTTACCCGTAATGTCGAGCAGTTCTTC,CASSFTRNVEQFF
TRBJ1-2,once,.,TRBV7-9,TGTGCCAGCAGCTTAGAGGGCAGGGGACAATTTAGCTACACCTTC,CASSLEGRGQFSYTF
TRBJ1-5,.,.,TRBV2,TGTGCCAGCAGTGAAAGGGTCAATCAGCCCCAGCATTTT,CASSERVNQPQHF
TRBJ2-3,.,.,TRBV19,TGTGCCAGTAGTATAGGACAGCTCACAGATACGCAGTATTTT,CASSIGQLTDTQYF
TRBJ2-3,.,.,TRBV27,TGTGCCAGCAGTTTAGAGGGGAACACGCAGTATTTT,CASSLEGNTQYF
TRBJ2-5,.,.,TRBV5-1,TGCGCCAGCAGCTTGGCCGGGAGCCGTGAGACCCAGTACTTC,CASSLAGSRETQYF
TRBJ2-3,.,TRBD1,TRBV7-2,TGTGCCAGCAGGAGTCAGGGGGACACAGATACGCAGTATTTT,CASRSQGDTDTQYF
TRBJ2-7,.,.,TRBV5-4,TGTGCCAGCAGCATGGGGACGGGGACCTACGAGCAGTACTTC,CASSMGTGTYEQYF
TRBJ1-2,.,.,TRBV30,TGTGCCTGGACCCCACTCTGGGGGGGATCTGGCTACACCTTC,CAWTPLWGGSGYTF
TRBJ1-2,once,.,TRBV6-1,TGTGCCAGCAGTGAGGAGGGGCAAAGATGGGGCTACACCTTC,CASSEEGQRWGYTF
TRBJ2-5,few,.,TRBV10-2,TGCGCCAGCAGTGAGTCCCACACGTACCAAGAGACCCAGTACTTC,CASSESHTYQETQYF
TRBJ2-1,.,TRBD2,TRBV7-2,TGTGCCAGCAGCTTCCCCCCAGCGGGGGAGCAGTTCTTC,CASSFPPAGEQFF
TRBJ2-7,.,.,TRBV10-3,TGTGCCATCTCGAGGAGCACCTACGAGCAGTACTTC,CAISRSTYEQYF